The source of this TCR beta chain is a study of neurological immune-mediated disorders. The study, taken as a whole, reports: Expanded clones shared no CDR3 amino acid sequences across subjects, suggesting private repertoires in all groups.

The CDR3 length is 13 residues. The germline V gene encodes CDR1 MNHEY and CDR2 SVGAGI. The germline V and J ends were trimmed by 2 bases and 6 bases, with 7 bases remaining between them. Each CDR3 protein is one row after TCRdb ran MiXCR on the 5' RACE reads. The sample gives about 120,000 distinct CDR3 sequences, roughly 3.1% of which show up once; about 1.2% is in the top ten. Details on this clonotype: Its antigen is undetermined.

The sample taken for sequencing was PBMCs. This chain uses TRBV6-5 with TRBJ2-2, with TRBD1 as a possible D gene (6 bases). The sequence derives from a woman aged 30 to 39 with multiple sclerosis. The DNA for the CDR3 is TGTGCCAGCAGTTACGGGACACCCGGGGAGCTGTTTTTT. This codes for CASSYGTPGELFF.